This T cell receptor beta chain stems from a study of graft-versus-host responses after intestinal transplantation. As for the study in general: Recipients uniformly received anti-thymocyte globulin induction, followed by tacrolimus and steroids for roughly 3 years. Study-level results: GvH clones were identified in recipient marrow, with some first appearing in ileum or blood. Patients who carried graft-donor T cell macrochimerism also had high graft-versus-host to host-versus-graft clonal ratios in their allografts. Early post-transplant declines in HvG were associated with peak levels of circulating GvH clones.

The CDR3 is made up of 12 amino acids. The germline CDR1 and CDR2 sequences are LGHNT and FRNRAP. Deletions cut 3 bases from V and 2 bases from J, with 3 bases between. Points on this clone: The antigen remains undetermined.

The protocol was immunoSEQ multiplex PCR, while the TCRdb copy is restricted to in-frame clones and leaves out a portion. The sample includes tens of thousands of clones, roughly 90% seen only once; the top ten take around 0.37%. The receptor was derived from a human donor who was the organ donor for an intestinal transplant. The source material was unstimulated CD4+ T cells sorted from spleen or lymph node cells, sampled before transplant. This chain joins TRBV12-5 and TRBJ2-3; D remains unclear. The chain's CDR3 is CASGFNTDTQYF. The CDR3 coding sequence is TGTGCTAGTGGTTTTAACACAGATACGCAGTATTTT.